This TCR beta chain was sequenced during a study of blood T cell repertoires in COVID-19 (dated by TCRdb to 2019 to 2021). Broadly, across the study: Samples from collaborators originated in the United States, Italy and Spain and spanned both the acute and convalescent phases of COVID-19. The material from the prospective study consisted of cDNA or gDNA derived from T cells, B-cell-depleted T cells, or PBMCs. Deeply sampled blood TCRbeta repertoires from subjects exposed to, actively infected with, or recovered from COVID-19 were included in the dataset. The repertoires were released in a freely available public database meant as a resource for research on the immune response to SARS-CoV-2. The samples were drawn from the first 160 participants of the ongoing ImmuneRACE study and from over 950 subjects provided by 6 global collaborators. The sample metadata nearly always contained a de-identified subject ID, COVID-19 status, age in years and sex. Where available, HLA class I and class II types were obtained from metadata supplied by the sample provider rather than from assay-based typing.

A word on this clone: This receptor's antigen is unknown. Per-nucleotide qualities are absent, and no much larger clonotype sits a single base away.

The paper as a whole reports these results and caveats: The amount of clinical and demographic metadata varied by source and participant and was provided uncurated.

The germline V gene specifies SGDLS as CDR1 and YYNGEE as CDR2. Trimming costs V 10 bases and J 6 bases, and their ends lie 22 bases apart. There are 14 amino acids in the CDR3, from cysteine to phenylalanine inclusive. The entry retains the CDR3 DNA only, 42 bases that are in frame from base 1. Participants in the prospective study were enrolled through a virtual design, were aged 18 to 89 years, and lived in roughly 26 United States geographic areas. In the prospective study, participants were assigned to cohorts based on the clinical history participants reported in a screening survey and a study questionnaire. Recovered participants in ImmuneRACE Cohort 3 were defined by two consecutive negative NP/OP PCR tests, clearance by a healthcare professional, or resolution of symptoms. In the prospective study, whole blood, serum and a nasopharyngeal or oropharyngeal swab were collected from each participant by mobile phlebotomists. Additional blood draws and questionnaires over an approximately two-month period could optionally be provided by prospective study participants. Before DNA extraction, prospective study blood samples were shipped either frozen or at room temperature.

TCRbeta CDR3 regions were amplified from genomic DNA using the immunoSEQ Assay, a bias-controlled multiplex PCR. The paper's data handling went like this. Within the assay, amplification of reference gene primers was used to estimate how many nucleated cells each sample contained. Sequence reads were collapsed and filtered to measure the absolute abundance of every unique TCRbeta CDR3 rearrangement. Productive Simpson clonality was computed per sample as the square root of Simpson's diversity index over productive rearrangements. TCRdb retrieved this table from immuneACCESS and kept in-frame rearrangements only. Not all clones are present; in checked studies, unresolved V genes account for under half, and no reason is known for the remainder. That table gives V, J and clone size, and the DNA gave D and trimming. The sample records about 130,000 clones, approximately 80% of which are singletons. Around 8.4% of the sample comes from the top ten.

The source is a man aged 45-65 years who had recovered from COVID-19. Sequences were obtained from PBMCs or T cells enriched from blood (not recorded which). The rearranged chain carries TRBV9 and TRBJ1-1; 5 matching bases give a weak D call of TRBD1. This receptor carries the CDR3 CALPFPIGGAEAFF. In nucleotide form, the sequence is TGTGCCCTACCATTTCCCATTGGAGGGGCTGAAGCTTTCTTT.